The 6 T cell receptor beta chains in this list originate from one sample, sequenced in a study of beta chain features in type 1 diabetes. The isolated RNA, all of it, was reverse transcribed, so expressed TCRB transcripts were what got sequenced. Sequencing was performed with immunoSEQ multiplex PCR; in TCRdb, only in-frame clones are kept and a portion is missing. The repertoire holds around 600,000 clones, with around 12% as singletons. Study-level findings and limits: People with Type 1 diabetes carried modestly yet significantly shorter TCRB CDR3s in all four CD4+ subsets.

The antigens for these receptors are not known. Sequenced material: naive CD4+ T cells from blood. The source of these receptors is a man under 40 with type 1 diabetes.

The chain employs TRBV30 and TRBJ2-3; TRBD2 aligns across 13 bases. The CDR3 is made up of 15 amino acids. Trimming cost V 3 bases and J 4 bases; bases outside gene matches: 4. Germline assignment: CDR1 GTSNPN and CDR2 SVGIG (reference sequence). The CDR3 here is CAWRSGTSGADTQYF. The CDR3 DNA is TGTGCCTGGAGGTCTGGGACTAGCGGGGCAGATACGCAGTATTTT.

This chain joins TRBV7-2 and TRBJ1-5, with a possible D match to TRBD1 (5 bases). Germline CDR1 reads SGHTA; CDR2 reads FQGNSA. V was pared by 5 bases and J by 4 bases, with 9 bases between. CDR3 length: 13 amino acids. As DNA, the CDR3 is TGTGCCAGCAGCCGTGGGGCGAATCAGCCCCAGCATTTT. Protein: CASSRGANQPQHF.

J is TRBJ1-1 and V is TRBV5-6; 7 bases fit TRBD1. The CDR3 sequence is 18 residues long. Germline values: CDR1 SGHDT, CDR2 YYEEEE. Losses at the gene ends were 4 bases for V and 2 bases for J; bases not matched to a gene: 17. The CDR3 DNA is TGTGCCAGCAGCCAACGAATTGGCAGGGGGAGACGAAACACTGAAGCTTTCTTT. This translates into CASSQRIGRGRRNTEAFF.

The V gene is TRBV25-1, the J gene TRBJ2-7; the D gene is possibly TRBD2 (5 bases). Trimming stripped 5 bases from V and 2 bases from J, with 7 bases between. The CDR3 is 12 residues long. Germline CDR1 is MGHDK and CDR2 is SYGVNS. For the CDR3, the DNA is TGTGCCAGCAGTACCGGGACCTACGAGCAGTACTTC. It translates to CASSTGTYEQYF.

This clone was observed a handful of times. The J gene is TRBJ1-5, the V gene TRBV29-1; D might be TRBD1 (5 bases). Germline-derived CDR1 and CDR2 are SQVTM and ANQGSEA. V lost 6 bases and J lost 3, with 12 bases in between. CDR3 size: 13 residues. The CDR3 DNA reads as TGCAGCGTCTCCAGAGGGGTCAATCAGCCCCAGCATTTT. The encoded protein is CSVSRGVNQPQHF.

The chain employs TRBV4-3 and TRBJ1-2; no clear D. The V gene's germline CDR1 is LGHNA and CDR2 YSLEER. This CDR3 is built from 13 residues. V was clipped by 4 bases and J by 8 bases, with 14 bases between them. CDR3 residues: CASSPSGRRGYTF. In nucleotides, the CDR3 is TGCGCCAGCAGCCCTTCGGGTAGGAGAGGCTACACCTTC.